This T cell receptor (beta chain) was recorded in a study of blood T cells in healthy people across ages (dated by TCRdb to 2013 to 2016). Context from the whole study: In model experiments, roughly one uniquely barcoded TCR beta cDNA molecule per two T cells was captured by template switching. Donors were grouped into four age groups: young (average about 15 years), middle-aged (around 39), aged (around 60) and long-lived (about 82). To avoid experimental bias, donors of different ages were spread randomly across the sequencing lanes. Using deep sequencing normalized with unique cDNA molecular identifiers, the study measured how TCR beta repertoire diversity changes with age. The study analyzed two additional independent replicas of 1 million unique cDNA reads from the same blood draw for two donors, one aged 18 to 29 and one aged 80 or older. On the study overall, not on this receptor specifically: Donor CMV infection status was unknown, potentially confounding age-related changes in expanded clonotypes. Estimates of total diversity based on one million sequenced T cells were considered lower bounds and underestimates. Compared with the aged group, more naive CD4+ T cells, fewer expanded clones and increased TCR diversity were shown by the long-lived group, suggesting age selection. Conclusive comparison of naive and antigen-experienced compartments was prevented by the profiling of bulk unsorted PBMCs. Observed TCR beta diversity per million T cells fell roughly linearly with age, and a significant reduction was already apparent by age around 39. The percentage of naive T cells measured by flow cytometry correlated strongly with observed TCR beta diversity.

The library relied on 5' RACE. Reads for this sample came from an Illumina HiSeq 2500. A second PCR of about 7 to 12 cycles was performed with a sample-barcoded 5' primer and a J-beta primer mix. Each TCR beta cDNA molecule received a unique molecular identifier from a template-switch 5' adaptor carrying 12 random nucleotides. Each sample yielded at least 2.5 million CDR3-containing paired-end reads. The Mint cDNA synthesis kit, primed by a TRBC-specific oligonucleotide, was used to synthesize first-strand cDNA from all RNA. After uracil-DNA glycosylase treatment, a first 18-cycle PCR used universal primers M1SS and BC2_uni_R on all cDNA. The paper's data handling went like this. For normalization, 1 million high-quality reads, each with a distinct molecular identifier, were randomly selected from each sample. Reads sharing molecular identifiers were discarded rather than binned into consensus sequences. MiTCR, with a Q25 quality threshold and the strictest error-elimination algorithm, was used for CDR3 identification, clonotype clustering and error correction. A nonparametric unseen species model using Euler transformation provided a lower-bound estimate of total TCR beta diversity. The public reads were quality trimmed at Q25 with fastp and then assembled into clones with MiXCR by TCRdb, keeping productive beta chains. Every distinct CDR3 protein forms one entry, paired with its most common genes and DNA. TCRdb, not the original authors, processed these V and J calls. In this sample the table shows about 1.7 million distinct CDR3 sequences, 28% of which occur a single time. The ten largest make up approximately 7.7% of the sample.

There are a few counts of this clonotype. The clone's antigen remains unknown. No qualities accompany the bases; no much larger clone lies one base away. The donors were roughly 39 Caucasian individuals from Russia, aged roughly 6 to 90 years, who were systemically healthy. Each donor gave 8 to 10 milliliters of peripheral blood, drawn into EDTA-treated Vacutainer tubes. PBMCs were isolated by Ficoll-Paque density-gradient centrifugation, with at least 6.5 million obtained per sample. Total RNA was extracted from PBMCs with Trizol reagent, with at least 6 micrograms obtained per sample. For every donor, flow cytometry on a PBMC aliquot measured the percentage of naive CD45RAhigh/CD27high T cells. The germline V gene (reference sequence) specifies DFQATT as CDR1 and SNEGSKA as CDR2. From V the trimming removes 5 bases and from J it removes 7 bases, while the gene matches leave 13 bases of the junction unaccounted for. Including the terminal cysteine and phenylalanine, the CDR3 comprises 15 residues. This entry keeps only the CDR3 DNA: 45 bases, framed from base 1.

This chain is built from TRBV20-1 and TRBJ1-2; TRBD1 lines up with 10 middle nucleotides. The sequenced sample was blood. The sequence came from a woman in her twenties or thirties in good health. The nucleotide sequence reads TGCAGTGCTGCCGGAACCGGGACAGGGGTGGGTGGCTACACCTTC. Its protein is CSAAGTGTGVGGYTF.